The sequence of this TCR beta chain was determined in a study of blood T cells in healthy people across ages. CDR1 is LNHDA, CDR2 SQIVND, per germline (reference sequence). Trimming shortened V by 6 bases and J by 6 bases, and 20 bases separated the two germline ends. The CDR3 runs to 15 residues. With a J-beta primer mix and a sample-barcoded 5' primer, a second PCR ran roughly 6 to 11 cycles. TCRdb redid the calling of the 5' RACE reads with MiXCR, one entry per CDR3 protein. The data show more than 650,000 distinct CDR3 sequences, about 20% seen once. Study observations and caveats: Donors of long life had a larger count of naive CD4+ cells and greater diversity than aged donors.

Comment on this clonotype: Its antigen is currently unknown.

This chain uses TRBV19 with TRBJ1-1, with D possibly TRBD1 on 6 matching bases. The receptor comes from a man between 65 and 79 years old in good health. The specimen sequenced was blood. The CDR3 is CASSTLMQGIAEAFF. The CDR3, as DNA: TGTGCCAGTAGCACACTAATGCAGGGGATCGCTGAAGCTTTCTTT.